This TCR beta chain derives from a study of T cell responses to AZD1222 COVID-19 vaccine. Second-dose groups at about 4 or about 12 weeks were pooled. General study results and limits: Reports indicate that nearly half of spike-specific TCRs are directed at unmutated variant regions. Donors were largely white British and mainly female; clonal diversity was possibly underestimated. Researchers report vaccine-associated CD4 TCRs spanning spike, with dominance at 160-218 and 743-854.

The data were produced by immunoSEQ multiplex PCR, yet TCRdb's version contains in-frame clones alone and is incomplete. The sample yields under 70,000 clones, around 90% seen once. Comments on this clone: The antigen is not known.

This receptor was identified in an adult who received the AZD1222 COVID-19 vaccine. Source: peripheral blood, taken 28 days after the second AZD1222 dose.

The CDR3 region is CASSWDGETQYF. DNA of the CDR3: TGTGCCAGCAGCTGGGACGGAGAGACCCAGTACTTC. The chain is built from TRBV27 and TRBJ2-5; perhaps D is TRBD1 or TRBD2 (5 bases each). Germline CDR1 reads MNHEY; CDR2 reads SMNVEV (reference sequence). This CDR3 spans 12 amino acids. V was cut by 6 bases and J by 4 bases, with 9 bases left in between.